What follows is one T cell receptor (beta chain) and its context. Its antigen target is currently unknown. Per-base qualities were not stored, and no clone one base away is much larger. The sample comes from a study of blood T cell repertoires in COVID-19 (dated by TCRdb to about 2020). As for the study more broadly: Samples covering the acute and convalescent phases of COVID-19 were provided by collaborators in the United States, Italy and Spain. The material from the prospective study consisted of cDNA or gDNA derived from T cells, B-cell-depleted T cells, or PBMCs. Subjects who had been exposed to COVID-19, were actively infected with it, or had recovered from it provided the deeply sampled blood TCRbeta repertoires that made up the dataset. The repertoires were released in a freely available public database intended as a resource for research on the immune response to SARS-CoV-2. The samples were drawn from the first 160 participants of the ongoing ImmuneRACE study and from 950 to 1,500 subjects provided by 6 global collaborators. A de-identified subject ID, COVID-19 status, age in years and sex were almost always included in the sample metadata. Where available, HLA class I and class II types were taken from metadata supplied by the sample provider and were not determined by assay-based typing. Overall results and qualifications from the work: The quantity of clinical and demographic metadata differed by source and by participant and was supplied without curation.

Based on the germline V gene, the CDR1 and CDR2 sequences are MNHEY and SVGAGI. Trimming takes 9 bases off V and 6 bases off J; junction bases not matched to a gene: 5. The CDR3 sequence holds 12 residues, the cysteine and phenylalanine included. CDR3 DNA is the only sequence kept; it has 36 bases, read in frame from the first base. Samples from volunteer blood donors who had recovered from COVID-19 were contributed by a second Seattle source. Collaborating institutions collected whole blood in K2EDTA tubes following their own protocols. For TCRbeta analysis, collaborators shipped samples in one of three forms: frozen whole blood, isolated PBMCs, or DNA extracted from either of those sample types. The immunoSEQ Assay, a bias-controlled multiplex PCR, was used to amplify TCRbeta CDR3 regions from genomic DNA. Per the source publication's procedure: Within the assay, amplification of reference gene primers was used to estimate how many nucleated cells each sample contained. Sequence reads were collapsed and filtered to measure the absolute abundance of every unique TCRbeta CDR3 rearrangement. For each sample, productive Simpson clonality was calculated by taking the square root of Simpson's diversity index across productive rearrangements. The immuneACCESS repertoire file appears here via TCRdb, limited to in-frame rearrangements. These files lack a portion of the clones; in checked studies, under half of the deficit traces to unresolved V genes, and the cause of the others is not known. The V and J calls and the clone size are those of that table, but D and trimming were determined from the DNA. The sample yields over 250,000 clones; roughly nine tenths were counted once. Less than 5% of the sample belongs to the ten largest clones.

The clonotype comes from a man aged 55-75 years who had recovered from COVID-19. The sequenced material came from peripheral blood. This chain is built from TRBV6-5 and TRBJ1-5; 7 central bases correspond to TRBD1. At the DNA level, the sequence is TGTGCCAGTAACAGGGGAACTCAGCCCCAGCATTTT. The translation is CASNRGTQPQHF.